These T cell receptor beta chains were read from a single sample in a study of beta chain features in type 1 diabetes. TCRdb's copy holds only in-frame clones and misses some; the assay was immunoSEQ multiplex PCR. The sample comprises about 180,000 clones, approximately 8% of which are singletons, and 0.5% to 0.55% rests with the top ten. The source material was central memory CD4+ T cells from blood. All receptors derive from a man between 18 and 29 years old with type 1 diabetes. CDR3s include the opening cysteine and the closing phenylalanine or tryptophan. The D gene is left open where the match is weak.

CDR3aa: CASNGQGGARETQYF
d_gene: TRBD1
v_gene: TRBV7-9
j_gene: TRBJ2-5

CDR3aa: CASSLTDRTNGYTF
d_gene: TRBD1
v_gene: TRBV5-4
j_gene: TRBJ1-2

CDR3aa: CASSGDRNEKLFF
d_gene: TRBD1
v_gene: TRBV5-4
j_gene: TRBJ1-4

CDR3aa: CASSPGQGENIQYF
d_gene: TRBD1
v_gene: TRBV7-9
j_gene: TRBJ2-4

CDR3aa: CASKSPPGATNEKLFF
d_gene: NA
v_gene: TRBV28
j_gene: TRBJ1-4

CDR3aa: CASSQDPGLATGGELFF
d_gene: NA
v_gene: TRBV4-3
j_gene: TRBJ2-2

CDR3aa: CASTSGTETQYF
d_gene: NA
v_gene: TRBV28
j_gene: TRBJ2-5

CDR3aa: CASSYSTGGATDTQYF
d_gene: TRBD1
v_gene: TRBV6-5
j_gene: TRBJ2-3

CDR3aa: CSVKPEIGETQYF
d_gene: NA
v_gene: TRBV29-1
j_gene: TRBJ2-5

CDR3aa: CSVGGLAGRIVTDTQYF
d_gene: TRBD2
v_gene: TRBV29-1
j_gene: TRBJ2-3

CDR3aa: CASSLPGQGYEQYF
d_gene: TRBD1
v_gene: TRBV5-6
j_gene: TRBJ2-7

CDR3aa: CAWSLPGQDDAYEQYF
d_gene: TRBD1
v_gene: TRBV30
j_gene: TRBJ2-7